The clone carrying this TCR beta chain was seen a handful of times. The source of the sample is a study of human T cells and chemical hapten exposure. TCRdb re-called the RACE reads with MiXCR, one entry per CDR3 protein. The sample contains 300,000 to 350,000 distinct CDR3 sequences, under 9% of which appear only once. CDR1 is DFQATT and CDR2 is SNEGSKA in the germline V gene (reference sequence). After removal of 1 base from V and 4 bases from J, the junction contained 1 base not matched to a gene. This CDR3 comprises 13 residues. Time point specified: patch test 1, 2 weeks after DPC sensitization. Sample treatment: therapeutic diphenylcyclopropenone sensitization with weekly scalp DPC.

This TCR derives from a woman under 30 with alopecia areata. Some clones in this sample may be carry-over from other donors' samples. V is TRBV20-1 and J is TRBJ1-3; 7 nucleotides match TRBD1. The sequencing used whole blood, collected in connection with sensitization to the hapten diphenylcyclopropenone (DPC). The CDR3 nucleotides read TGCAGTGCTAGAGCGGACAGGGGAAACACCATATATTTT. Translation: CSARADRGNTIYF.